The clone carrying this T cell receptor beta chain occurred many times. Its antigen is undetermined. The length of the CDR3 is 13 residues. Trimming removed 3 bases at V and 2 bases at J, with 10 bases between. Germline V lookup: CDR1 DFQATT, CDR2 SNEGSKA (reference sequence). The data stem from a study of regulatory T cells in long-lasting Graves disease. Libraries of TCR beta came from iRepertoire HTBI primers plus Arm-PCR of CDR3 regions. One entry per CDR3 protein, called by TCRdb with MiXCR from the multiplex PCR reads. The data contain a few hundred thousand distinct CDR3 sequences, less than 15% of them seen just once; the ten biggest clones take up 10%. Study-wide findings and caveats: More public clonotypes were shared by persistent patients (about 2,700) than by new patients (approximately 990).

Sample time point: newly diagnosed GD, antithyroid drugs for less than 3 months. The authors made the TCR library using RNA they extracted from PBMCs. The same sample was also used in a study of T cells in Graves' hyperthyroidism and ophthalmopathy.

The receptor was isolated from a man aged 25 to 40 with Graves disease. The sequenced sample was peripheral blood mononuclear cells (PBMCs), obtained at new diagnosis, from a patient treated with antithyroid drugs. This sequence joins TRBV20-1 and TRBJ2-5; D may be TRBD2 (6 bases). CDR3 nucleotide sequence: TGCAGTGCTAGTCGGGGGAGTCAAGAGACCCAGTACTTC. This translates into CSASRGSQETQYF.